Listed below are T cell receptor beta chains from one sample, sequenced in a study of CD8+ T cells in alopecia areata. The method was immunoSEQ multiplex PCR; TCRdb's version includes in-frame clones alone and lacks a portion of them. The profile shows around 300,000 clones, 50% to 75% of them singletons. Specimen: CD4+ T cells sorted from blood, collected at week 52, from a patient treated with tofacitinib. The receptors shown here come from a human donor with alopecia areata. The conserved cysteine and the conserved F or W are not part of the CDR3 here. The order of the fields is D gene, clone size, J gene, V gene, CDR3 length, CDR3 protein. D genes are given only for firm matches. Clone size, where shown, is once, few, many, or a class for clones that have expanded.

d_call: -
clone_size: few
j_call: TRBJ2-5
v_call: TRBV29-1
cdr3_length: 10
cdr3_aa: SVTDEGETQY

d_call: TRBD2
clone_size: few
j_call: TRBJ2-5
v_call: TRBV25-1
cdr3_length: 11
cdr3_aa: ASRRGAEETQY

d_call: -
clone_size: once
j_call: TRBJ1-5
v_call: TRBV27
cdr3_length: 13
cdr3_aa: ASSSQGADAQPQH

d_call: TRBD1
clone_size: -
j_call: TRBJ2-6
v_call: TRBV4-3
cdr3_length: 17
cdr3_aa: ASSQEGQATHSGANVLT

d_call: -
clone_size: -
j_call: TRBJ1-5
v_call: TRBV30
cdr3_length: 11
cdr3_aa: AWSDSLTQPQH

d_call: TRBD1
clone_size: -
j_call: TRBJ1-1
v_call: TRBV11-2
cdr3_length: 14
cdr3_aa: ASSHDDRVSDTEAF

d_call: -
clone_size: -
j_call: TRBJ1-3
v_call: TRBV6-1
cdr3_length: 13
cdr3_aa: ASSSGGFSGNTIY

d_call: -
clone_size: -
j_call: TRBJ1-3
v_call: TRBV29-1
cdr3_length: 11
cdr3_aa: SVAWNTGNTIY

d_call: -
clone_size: -
j_call: TRBJ2-5
v_call: TRBV4-3
cdr3_length: 11
cdr3_aa: ASSRGPQETQY

d_call: -
clone_size: -
j_call: TRBJ2-4
v_call: TRBV5-8
cdr3_length: 13
cdr3_aa: ASSPRGGVGDIQY

d_call: -
clone_size: -
j_call: TRBJ2-1
v_call: TRBV10-3
cdr3_length: 14
cdr3_aa: AISRQADNSYNEQF

d_call: -
clone_size: few
j_call: TRBJ1-2
v_call: TRBV4-1
cdr3_length: 13
cdr3_aa: ASSRDDLPLSGYT

d_call: -
clone_size: few
j_call: TRBJ2-3
v_call: TRBV27
cdr3_length: 14
cdr3_aa: ASSLHWDSAPDTQY

d_call: TRBD1
clone_size: -
j_call: TRBJ1-3
v_call: TRBV29-1
cdr3_length: 10
cdr3_aa: SGTGLGNTIY

d_call: -
clone_size: -
j_call: TRBJ2-3
v_call: TRBV25-1
cdr3_length: 13
cdr3_aa: ASSEMASSTDTQY

d_call: -
clone_size: -
j_call: TRBJ1-4
v_call: TRBV11-2
cdr3_length: 12
cdr3_aa: ASKVRRSDEKLF

d_call: -
clone_size: -
j_call: TRBJ2-5
v_call: TRBV7-9
cdr3_length: 12
cdr3_aa: ASTLGGGAQTQY